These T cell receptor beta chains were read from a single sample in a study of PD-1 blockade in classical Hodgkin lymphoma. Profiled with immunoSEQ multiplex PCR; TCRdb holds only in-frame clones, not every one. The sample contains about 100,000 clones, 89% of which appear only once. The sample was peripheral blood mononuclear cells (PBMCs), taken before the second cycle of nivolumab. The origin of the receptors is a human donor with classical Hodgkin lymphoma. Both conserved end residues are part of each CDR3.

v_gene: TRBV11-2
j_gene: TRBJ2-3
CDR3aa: CASRPLIDNADTQYF

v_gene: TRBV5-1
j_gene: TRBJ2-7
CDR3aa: CASSLFIGLSSYEQYF

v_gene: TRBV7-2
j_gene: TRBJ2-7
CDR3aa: CASSSSGDYWEQYF

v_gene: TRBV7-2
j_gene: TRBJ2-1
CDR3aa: CASSPSVTYNEQFF

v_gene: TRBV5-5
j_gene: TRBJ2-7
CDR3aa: CASSSYPREQYF

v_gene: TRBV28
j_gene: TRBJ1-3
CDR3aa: CASSLVGYSASGNTIYF

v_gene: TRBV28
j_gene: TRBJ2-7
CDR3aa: CASSSGTPPYEQYF

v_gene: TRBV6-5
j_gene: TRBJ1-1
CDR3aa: CASTLVGPTEAFF

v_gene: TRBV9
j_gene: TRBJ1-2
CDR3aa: CASSVAGDYGYTF

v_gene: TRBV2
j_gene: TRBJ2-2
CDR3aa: CASLRDRANTGELFF

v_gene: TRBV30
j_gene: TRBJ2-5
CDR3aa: CAWSVGWTREETQYF

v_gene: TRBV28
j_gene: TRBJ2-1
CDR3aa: CASSFNGRGNEQFF

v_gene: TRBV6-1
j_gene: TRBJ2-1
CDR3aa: CASSLHLGGYNEQFF

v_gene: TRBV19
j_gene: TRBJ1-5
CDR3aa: CASSIGQYSNQPQHF

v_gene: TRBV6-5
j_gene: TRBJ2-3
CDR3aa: CASSPPGLSTDTQYF

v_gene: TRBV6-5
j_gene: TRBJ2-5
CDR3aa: CASSLRRTGASKQYF

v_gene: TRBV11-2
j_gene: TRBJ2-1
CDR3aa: CASTIRPNRAYYNEQFF

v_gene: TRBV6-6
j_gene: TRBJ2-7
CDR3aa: CASSYGGTASYEQYF

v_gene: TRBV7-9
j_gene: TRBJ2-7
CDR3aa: CASSSGLAGGVSYEQYF

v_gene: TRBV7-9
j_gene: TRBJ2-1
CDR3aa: CASSGGLAGIPEQFF

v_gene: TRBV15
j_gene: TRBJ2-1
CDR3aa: CATSRWEGNEQFF

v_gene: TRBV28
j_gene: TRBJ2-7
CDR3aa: CASSPPPLTYEQYF

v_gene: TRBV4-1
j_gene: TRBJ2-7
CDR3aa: CASSQVRNADYEQYF

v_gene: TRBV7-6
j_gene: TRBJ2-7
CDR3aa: CASSSSPGQGSEQYF

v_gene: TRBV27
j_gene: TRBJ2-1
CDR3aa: CASSFRIGGYNEQFF

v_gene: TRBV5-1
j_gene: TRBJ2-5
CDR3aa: CASSLGRNQETQYF

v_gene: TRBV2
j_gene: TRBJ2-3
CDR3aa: CASRTGTSPTDTQYF

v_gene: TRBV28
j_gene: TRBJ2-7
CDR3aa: CASRLAGGLSYEQYF

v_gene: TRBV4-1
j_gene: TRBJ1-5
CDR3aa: CASSPGLDSNQPQHF

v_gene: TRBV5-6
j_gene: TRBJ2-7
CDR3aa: CASSLTMASWAHEQYF

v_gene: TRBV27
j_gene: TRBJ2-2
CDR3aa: CASSLMLAANTGELFF

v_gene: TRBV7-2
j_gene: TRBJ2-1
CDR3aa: CASSTHRDSDSVF

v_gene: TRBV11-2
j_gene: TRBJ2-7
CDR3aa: CASSFQLAGGTPYEQYF

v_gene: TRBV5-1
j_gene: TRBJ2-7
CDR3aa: CASSPDGGLSYEQYF

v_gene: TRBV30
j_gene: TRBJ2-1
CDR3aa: CAWSVLAARINEQFF

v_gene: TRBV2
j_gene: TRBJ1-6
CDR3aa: CAARGNNSPLHF

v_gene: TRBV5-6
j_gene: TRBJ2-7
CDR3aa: CASSFFLGLGNEQYF

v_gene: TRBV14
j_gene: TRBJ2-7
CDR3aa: CASSPSRGKQYF

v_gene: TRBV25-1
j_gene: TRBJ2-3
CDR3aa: CASSESGLASVRTDTQYF

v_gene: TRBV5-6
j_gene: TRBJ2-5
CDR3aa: CASSFPGTNQETQYF